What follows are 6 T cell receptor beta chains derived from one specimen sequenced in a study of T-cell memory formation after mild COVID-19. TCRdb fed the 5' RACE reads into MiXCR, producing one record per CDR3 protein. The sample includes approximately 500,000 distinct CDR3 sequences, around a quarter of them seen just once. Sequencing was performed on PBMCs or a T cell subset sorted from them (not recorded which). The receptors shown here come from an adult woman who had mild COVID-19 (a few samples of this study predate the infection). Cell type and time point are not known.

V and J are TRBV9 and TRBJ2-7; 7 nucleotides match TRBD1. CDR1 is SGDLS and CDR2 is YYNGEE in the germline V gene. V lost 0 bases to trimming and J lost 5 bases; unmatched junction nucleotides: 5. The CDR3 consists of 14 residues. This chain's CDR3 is CASSVGQGLDEQYF. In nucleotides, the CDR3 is TGTGCCAGCAGCGTAGGACAGGGTTTGGACGAGCAGTACTTC.

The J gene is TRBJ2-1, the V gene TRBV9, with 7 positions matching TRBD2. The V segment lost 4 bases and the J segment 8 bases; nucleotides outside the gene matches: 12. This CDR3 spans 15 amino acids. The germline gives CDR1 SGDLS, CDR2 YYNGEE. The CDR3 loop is CASSTLAVIGDEQFF. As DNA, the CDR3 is TGTGCCAGCAGCACCCTAGCGGTGATCGGCGATGAGCAGTTCTTC.

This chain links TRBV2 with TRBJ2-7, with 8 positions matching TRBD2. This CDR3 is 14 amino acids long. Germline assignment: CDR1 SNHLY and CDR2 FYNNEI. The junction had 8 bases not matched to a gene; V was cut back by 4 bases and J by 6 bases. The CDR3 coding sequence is TGTGCCAGCAGTGCTGGCGGGGGGCCAGGCGAGCAGTACTTC. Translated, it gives CASSAGGGPGEQYF. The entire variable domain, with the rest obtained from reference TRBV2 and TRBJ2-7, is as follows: EPEVTQTPSHQVTQMGQEVILRCVPISNHLYFYWYRQILGQKVEFLVSFYNNEISEKSEIFDDQFSVERPDGSNFTLKIRSTKLEDSAMYFCASSAGGGPGEQYFGPGTRLTVT.

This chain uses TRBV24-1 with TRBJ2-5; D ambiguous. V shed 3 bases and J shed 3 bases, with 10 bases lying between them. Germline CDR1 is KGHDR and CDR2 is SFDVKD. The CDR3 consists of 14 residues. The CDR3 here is CATSDPPPKETQYF. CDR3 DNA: TGTGCCACCAGTGATCCCCCGCCGAAAGAGACCCAGTACTTC.

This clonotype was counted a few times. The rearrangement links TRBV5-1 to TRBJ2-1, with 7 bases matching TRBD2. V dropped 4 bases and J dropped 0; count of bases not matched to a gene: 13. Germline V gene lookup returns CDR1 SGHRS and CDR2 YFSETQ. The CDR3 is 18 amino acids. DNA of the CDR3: TGCGCCAGCAGCGTCCCCGCGGCGGGAGACCCCTCCTACAATGAGCAGTTCTTC. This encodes CASSVPAAGDPSYNEQFF.

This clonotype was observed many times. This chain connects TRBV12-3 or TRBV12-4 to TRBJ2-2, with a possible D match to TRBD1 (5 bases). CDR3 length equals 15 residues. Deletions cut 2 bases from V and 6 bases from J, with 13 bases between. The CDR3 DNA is TGTGCCAGCAGTTTAACAAGGGGTTACGCCGGGGAGCTGTTTTTT. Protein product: CASSLTRGYAGELFF.